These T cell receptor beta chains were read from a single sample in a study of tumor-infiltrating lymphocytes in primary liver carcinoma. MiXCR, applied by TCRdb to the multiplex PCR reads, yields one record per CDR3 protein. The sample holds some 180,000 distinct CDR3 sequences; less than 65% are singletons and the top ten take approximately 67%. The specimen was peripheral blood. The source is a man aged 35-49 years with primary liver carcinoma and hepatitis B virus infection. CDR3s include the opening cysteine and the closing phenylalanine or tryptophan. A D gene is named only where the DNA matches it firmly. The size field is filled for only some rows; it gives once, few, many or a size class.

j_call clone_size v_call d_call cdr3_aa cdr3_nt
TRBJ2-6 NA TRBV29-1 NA CNVSAVRDSGANVLTF TGCAACGTTTCCGCCGTCAGGGACTCTGGGGCCAACGTCCTGACTTTC
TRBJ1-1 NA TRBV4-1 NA CASRRTLTNTEAFF TGCGCCAGCAGACGGACATTGACGAACACTGAAGCTTTCTTT
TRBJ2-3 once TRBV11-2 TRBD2 CASSPRVGGSGFAETQYF TGTGCTAGCAGCCCCCGCGTGGGCGGGAGTGGATTCGCAGAAACGCAGTATTTT
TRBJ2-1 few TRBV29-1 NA CSVSDSSNYNEQFF TGCAGCGTCAGCGACAGCTCGAACTACAATGAGCAGTTCTTC
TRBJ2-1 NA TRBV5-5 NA CASSLAPVLLDYNEEFF TGTGCCAGCAGCTTGGCCCCGGTACTATTAGACTACAATGAGGAGTTCTTC
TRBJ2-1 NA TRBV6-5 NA CAGTPTSLGNEQFF TGTGCCGGCACCCCGACTAGTCTGGGCAATGAGCAGTTCTTC
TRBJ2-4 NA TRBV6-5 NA CASRTEARNIQYF TGTGCCAGCAGGACCGAAGCCAGAAACATTCAGTACTTC
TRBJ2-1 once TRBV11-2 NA CASSSAGPRNEQFF TGTGCCAGCAGTTCAGCTGGCCCTCGGAATGAGCAGTTCTTC
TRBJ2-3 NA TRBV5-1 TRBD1 CASSSTGTGPDTLYF TGCGCCAGCAGCAGTACCGGGACAGGGCCAGATACGCTGTATTTT
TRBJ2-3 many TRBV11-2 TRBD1 CASSNLQGARTDTQYF TGTGCCAGCAGCAACCTGCAGGGGGCTCGCACAGATACGCAGTATTTT
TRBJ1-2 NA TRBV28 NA CASSLGTAGRYGYTF TGTGCCAGCAGTTTGGGGACTGCAGGACGCTATGGCTACACCTTC
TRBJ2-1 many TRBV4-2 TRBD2 CASSQDWGLAAQEQFF TGTGCCAGCAGCCAAGATTGGGGACTAGCTGCTCAAGAGCAGTTCTTC
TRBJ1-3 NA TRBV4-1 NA CASSQAPPTASGNTIYF TGCGCCAGCAGCCAAGCCCCCCCGACGGCCTCTGGAAACACCATATATTTT
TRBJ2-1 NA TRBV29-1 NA CSVGPPSSSYNEVFF TGCAGCGTGGGGCCTCCTTCAAGCTCCTACAATGAGGTGTTCTTC
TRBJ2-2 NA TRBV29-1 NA CGALENTGELFF TGCGGCGCCTTGGAGAACACCGGGGAGCTGTTTTTT
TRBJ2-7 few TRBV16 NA CASSQSSEQYF TGTGCCAGCAGCCAATCATCCGAGCAGTACTTC
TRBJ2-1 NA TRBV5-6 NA CASSSGTLNEQFF TGTGCCAGCAGCTCCGGGACCCTGAATGAGCAGTTCTTC
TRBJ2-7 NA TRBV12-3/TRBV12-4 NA CASSRDISSYEQYF TGTGCCAGCAGCCGGGACATTAGCTCCTACGAGCAGTACTTC
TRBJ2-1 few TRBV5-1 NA CASSLVRAEQFF TGCGCCAGCAGCTTGGTCAGGGCCGAGCAGTTCTTC
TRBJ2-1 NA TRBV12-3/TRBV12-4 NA CASSRGHGVNNEQFF TGTGCCAGCAGCCGCGGCCACGGGGTGAACAATGAGCAGTTCTTC
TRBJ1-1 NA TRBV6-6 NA CASTLFLQGYTEAFF TGTGCCAGCACCCTCTTTTTACAGGGATACACTGAAGCTTTCTTT
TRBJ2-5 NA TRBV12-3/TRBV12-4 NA CASSLESTQETQYF TGTGCCAGCAGTTTAGAGTCAACCCAAGAGACCCAGTACTTC
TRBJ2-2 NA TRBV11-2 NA CASSLRVWRADTVEQFF TGTGCCAGCAGCTTAAGGGTGTGGCGGGCCGACACCGTGGAGCAGTTTTTT
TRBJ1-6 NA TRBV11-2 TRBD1 CASSLQGVNSSLHF TGTGCCAGCAGCTTACAGGGGGTGAATTCATCCCTCCACTTC
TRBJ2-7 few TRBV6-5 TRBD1 CASSSNPGTGWSEQYF TGTGCCAGCAGTTCCAACCCCGGGACAGGGTGGAGCGAGCAGTACTTC
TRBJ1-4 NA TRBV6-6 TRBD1 CASTGTGGMSNEKLFF TGTGCCAGCACGGGAACAGGGGGCATGTCTAATGAAAAACTGTTTTTT
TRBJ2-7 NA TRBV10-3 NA CAISESAGSHEQYF TGTGCCATTAGTGAGTCGGCAGGTTCCCACGAGCAGTACTTC
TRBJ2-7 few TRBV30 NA CAWSLDHEQYF TGTGCCTGGAGCCTCGACCACGAGCAGTACTTC
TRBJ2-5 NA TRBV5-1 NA CASSFSETQYF TGCGCCAGCAGCTTCTCAGAGACCCAGTACTTC
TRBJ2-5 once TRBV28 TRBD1 CASSSQGQLQETQYF TGTGCCAGCAGTTCTCAGGGACAGCTCCAAGAGACCCAGTACTTC
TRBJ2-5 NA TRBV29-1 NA CGVEGRAETQYF TGCGGCGTTGAAGGACGGGCCGAGACCCAGTACTTC
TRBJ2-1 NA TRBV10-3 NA CAISASLGSDEQFF TGTGCCATCAGTGCTTCTTTAGGGTCCGATGAGCAGTTCTTC
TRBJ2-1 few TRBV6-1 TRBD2 CASSEVLSGPYNEQFF TGTGCCAGCAGTGAAGTGCTTAGCGGGCCCTACAATGAGCAGTTCTTC
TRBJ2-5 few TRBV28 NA CASSLTRETQYF TGTGCCAGCAGCCTGACACGAGAGACCCAGTACTTC
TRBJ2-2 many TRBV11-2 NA CASRDGLNTGELFF TGTGCCAGCAGGGACGGACTGAACACCGGGGAGCTGTTTTTT
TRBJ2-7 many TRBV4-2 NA CASSHLLAYEQYF TGTGCCAGCAGCCATCTTCTGGCCTACGAGCAGTACTTC
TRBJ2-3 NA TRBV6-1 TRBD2 CASRKRGGTDTQYF TGTGCCAGCAGGAAGCGGGGGGGCACAGATACCCAGTATTTT
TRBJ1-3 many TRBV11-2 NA CASSPLGDGNTIYF TGTGCCAGCAGCCCCCTAGGGGATGGAAACACCATATATTTT
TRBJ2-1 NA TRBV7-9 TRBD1 CASSLSDRVYNEQLF TGTGCCAGCAGCTTATCGGACAGGGTGTACAATGAGCAGTTATTC
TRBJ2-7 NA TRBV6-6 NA CAISVGSSYEQYF TGTGCCATCTCCGTGGGAAGCTCCTACGAGCAGTACTTC
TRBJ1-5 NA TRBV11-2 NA CASSPGTTPFTDTQHF TGTGCCAGCAGCCCCGGGACTACGCCTTTCACAGATACGCAGCATTTT
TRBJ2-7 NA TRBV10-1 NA CASSAGHYDQYF TGCGCCAGCAGCGCCGGGCACTACGATCAGTACTTC
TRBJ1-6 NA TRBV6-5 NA CATSYGGTNSPLHF TGTGCCACCAGTTACGGGGGTACTAATTCACCCCTCCACTTT
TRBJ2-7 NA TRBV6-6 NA CASSRFVPSCEQYF TGTGCCAGCTCTCGCTTTGTTCCCTCCTGCGAGCAGTACTTC
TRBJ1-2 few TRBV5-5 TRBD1 CASSPLQGNYGYTF TGTGCCAGCAGCCCTTTACAGGGGAACTATGGCTACACCTTC
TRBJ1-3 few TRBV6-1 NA CASSPIQDTGNTIYF TGTGCCAGCAGTCCCATACAGGATACTGGAAACACCATATATTTT
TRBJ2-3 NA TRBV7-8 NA CANSVSGLLPDTQYF TGTGCCAACAGCGTGAGCGGGTTACTGCCGGATACGCAGTATTTT
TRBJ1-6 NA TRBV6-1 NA CASSGTRDYSPLHF TGTGCCAGCAGTGGGACAAGGGATTATTCACCCCTCCACTTT
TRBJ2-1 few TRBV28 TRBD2 CASRRSSGRPAFGEQFF TGTGCCAGCAGACGCTCTAGCGGGAGGCCGGCTTTCGGTGAGCAGTTCTTC
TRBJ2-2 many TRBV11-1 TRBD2 CASSSRAGLARTGELFF TGTGCCAGCAGTTCAAGGGCGGGACTAGCGAGAACCGGGGAGCTGTTTTTT
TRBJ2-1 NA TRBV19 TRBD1 CASLGTGAGNEQFF TGTGCCAGTCTTGGGACAGGGGCCGGGAATGAGCAGTTCTTC
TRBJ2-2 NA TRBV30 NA CAWSALLDTGELFF TGTGCCTGGAGTGCTTTACTAGACACCGGGGAGCTGTTTTTT
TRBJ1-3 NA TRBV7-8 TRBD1 CTSSPTRTGVSGNTIYF TGTACCAGCAGCCCCACCAGGACAGGGGTCTCTGGAAACACCATATATTTT